The 5 T cell receptor beta chains reported below all come from one sample, sequenced in a study of early T cells in non-severe SARS-CoV-2 infection. Using its own MiXCR run on the 5' RACE reads, TCRdb lists one record per CDR3 protein. The table records roughly 26,000 distinct CDR3 sequences, approximately 5.1% of them present only once. Sequenced material: whole blood. These receptors all stem from an adult who was a healthcare worker with PCR-confirmed SARS-CoV-2 infection or an uninfected control (not recorded which).

J is TRBJ2-1 and V is TRBV5-1, with a weak D call TRBD2 (5 bases). CDR1 is SGHRS, CDR2 YFSETQ, per germline. CDR3 length: 15 amino acids. V shed 1 base and J shed 0 bases, with 8 bases lying between them. CDR3 nucleotides: TGCGCCAGCAGCTTGAGTGGGAGCTCCTACAATGAGCAGTTCTTC. Translated, it gives CASSLSGSSYNEQFF.

This clonotype came up a few times. V and J are TRBV20-1 and TRBJ2-3, with 8 bases lining up with TRBD1. Germline V gene data show CDR1 as DFQATT and CDR2 as SNEGSKA (reference sequence). Trimming took 6 bases from V and 4 from J; bases not matched to a gene: 6. This CDR3 has 13 amino acids. DNA of the CDR3: TGCAGTGCAGTGGACAGGGTCGCAGATACGCAGTATTTT. Residues: CSAVDRVADTQYF.

This clonotype has a count of ten or more. The V gene is TRBV9, the J gene TRBJ2-7; 8 bases match TRBD1. Germline trimming cut 3 bases from V and 2 bases from J; bases unmatched to any gene: 4. CDR1 and CDR2 from the germline V gene are SGDLS and YYNGEE. This CDR3 has 14 residues. The CDR3 DNA reads TGTGCCAGCAGCGCTTACAGGGGGACCTACGAGCAGTACTTC. Its protein is CASSAYRGTYEQYF.

The chain carries TRBV7-9 and TRBJ2-7; TRBD2 matches 13 bases. Germline trimming cut 5 bases from V and 3 bases from J; bases unmatched to any gene: 4. The germline gives CDR1 SEHNR, CDR2 FQNEAQ (reference sequence). The length of the CDR3 is 15 residues. The CDR3 DNA reads TGTGCCAGCAGCAAGGGACTAGCGGGGCTCTACGAGCAGTACTTC. Amino acids: CASSKGLAGLYEQYF.

This clonotype was observed a few times. This chain connects TRBV18 to TRBJ2-3; D perhaps matches TRBD1 (6 bases). Germline CDR1 and CDR2: KGHSH and LQKENI. V was trimmed by 0 bases and J by 4 bases, leaving 8 bases between them. This CDR3 has 14 amino acids. The CDR3 coding sequence is TGTGCCAGCTCACCACCGGGGGCAGCAGATACGCAGTATTTT. Residues: CASSPPGAADTQYF.